This T cell receptor beta chain was sequenced for a study of Tregs in tolerant kidney transplant recipients. About the research overall: Mixed chimerism was transient after nonmyeloablative marrow transplants from related graft donors.

This table comes from immunoSEQ multiplex PCR, and its TCRdb copy is limited to in-frame clones, with some not included. This sample carries about 66,000 clones, just under 95% of them seen once, and the ten largest clones take roughly 9.7%. Whole-study results and caveats: This study did not directly address biological reproducibility. Tolerant patients' donor-specific Tregs expanded beyond overall Tregs, suggesting antigen-driven growth.

With regard to this clone: Antigen specificity is unknown.

Trimming left V 4 bases short and J 12 bases short, with 19 bases between. The CDR3 has 13 residues. Per the germline V gene, CDR1 is SGHDT and CDR2 is YYEEEE. The sequence came from a human donor who received a combined kidney and bone marrow transplant. This sequence joins TRBV5-6 and TRBJ1-2; a possible D gene is TRBD1 (6 bases). The starting material was CD8+ T cells from blood, obtained before the transplant. The CDR3 loop reads CASSLGRGQGNTF. CDR3 nucleotides: TGTGCCAGCAGCCTCGGCCGGGGCCAGGGGAACACCTTC.